A single TCR beta chain is shown here with its context. The antigen is not known. Both 60 Vbeta primers and 13 Jbeta primers went into the PCR. The repertoire was sequenced with immunoSEQ multiplex PCR; TCRdb's copy has only in-frame clones and lacks some. The table records 140,000 to 150,000 clones, 70% to 90% of them present only once. The entry originates in a study of cytomegalovirus exposure and HLA in healthy donors. On the study more broadly: Most genotyped donors, 81% of 398, had Caucasian-associated genetic ancestry.

The CDR3 loop spans 13 amino acids. The V gene's germline CDR1 is SGHRS and CDR2 YFSETQ. Trimming cost V 0 bases and J 0 bases, with 3 bases left between them. The study's findings and limits: When analyzed later, a missense DCLRE1C variant was found to be linked to TCR beta V- and J-gene trimming. Fewer N-insertions (relative to the roughly 700-donor mean) were reportedly seen in an Asian-associated ancestry cluster in a later analysis. In vitro work confirmed that a few CMV-associated chains recognize CMV antigens.

Specimen: PBMCs. The chain employs TRBV5-1 and TRBJ1-1; no clear D gene. The origin of this receptor is a woman aged 40 to 49 in good health and CMV-seronegative. CDR3 sequence (DNA): TGCGCCAGCAGCTTGGTCTTGAACACTGAAGCTTTCTTT. This codes for CASSLVLNTEAFF.